The clone carrying this TCR beta chain came up once. The source of the sample is a study of blood T cell repertoires in COVID-19. Study context: Both acute and convalescent COVID-19 samples were obtained from the United States, Italy and Spain. PBMCs, B-cell-depleted T cells, or T cells provided the cDNA or gDNA that made up the material.

The length of the CDR3 is 17 residues. Trimming took 5 bases from V and 3 from J; bases not matched to a gene: 13. Germline CDR1 reads LNHDA; CDR2 reads SQIVND (reference sequence). How the authors handled the data: How many nucleated cells were present was estimated from reference gene primer amplification. Repertoires were generated with immunoSEQ multiplex PCR, while TCRdb's copy carries only in-frame clones and drops some. From that table come the V and J calls and clone size; the DNA was used to work out D and trimming. The table has roughly 200,000 clones, roughly three quarters seen once. The TCR comes from a woman aged 45-65 years with active or convalescent COVID-19. The chain joins TRBV19 to TRBJ1-5; 7 nucleotides align to TRBD1. Material: peripheral blood. CDR3 region: CASSVDDRARSNQPQHF. The CDR3 DNA is TGTGCCAGTAGTGTTGATGACAGGGCAAGATCCAATCAGCCCCAGCATTTT.